This TCR beta chain was identified during a study of early T cells in non-severe SARS-CoV-2 infection. Background on the study: The input, bulk RNA from unsorted whole blood, was sequenced, and chains were unpaired.

With 5 bases removed from V and 4 bases from J, the gap between germline ends came to 6 bases. This CDR3 has 11 residues. Germline V lookup: CDR1 SGHAT, CDR2 FQDESV (reference sequence). TCRdb reprocessed the 5' RACE reads with MiXCR, giving one entry per CDR3 protein. The table includes some 36,000 distinct CDR3 sequences, more than 5.5% detected once. This clonotype appeared many times. The TCR sequence derives from an adult who was a healthcare worker with PCR-confirmed SARS-CoV-2 infection or an uninfected control (not recorded which). Sequenced material: whole blood. The chain recombines TRBV11-1 with TRBJ2-7; weak D call: TRBD1 (5 bases). The CDR3 loop reads CASSPGYEQYF. The CDR3 region has the DNA TGTGCCAGCAGCCCAGGGTACGAGCAGTACTTC.